This TCR beta chain comes out of a study of shared clonotypes between healthy human individuals (dated by TCRdb to 2020 to 2022). At the level of the whole study: The cohort included three men and two women between 18 and 49 years of age. For each donor, CD4 naive and CD4 memory were each run on three plates, CD8 naive on two plates, and CD8 memory on one plate. The study deeply sequenced blood TCR repertoires of five healthy adults to estimate repertoire size and the extent of clonotype sharing between individuals. To increase sequencing depth and limit assay-specific biases, TCR repertoire library preparation and sequencing were carried out by different laboratories using diverse techniques. Per donor, leukapheresis produced somewhere between about 0.94 and 9.5 billion PBMCs.

The CDR3 runs 15 amino acids, cysteine and phenylalanine included. The read is trimmed to its CDR3 DNA, 45 bases read in frame from base 1. Sequences SGHRS (CDR1) and YFSETQ (CDR2) are obtained from the germline V gene. V loses 0 bases of germline sequence and J loses 2 bases, and the interval between the two ends is 8 bases. TCR CDR3 regions were amplified from genomic DNA by multiplex PCR using the deep immunoSEQ assay. Genomic DNA extracted from each cell subset was distributed evenly over all wells of several immunoSEQ 96-well plates, and each plate served as one replicate. For sorted subsets, roughly 200 ng of genomic DNA, equivalent to 30,000 or so T cell genomes, went into each replicate PCR. Purified libraries were quantified with a Qubit 3.0 fluorometer, sized on a Bioanalyzer 2100, and re-quantified with the KAPA Library Quantification kit. Each immunoSEQ 96-well plate was sequenced on its own single-read 150-cycle Illumina NextSeq 550 flow cell. Concerning the study's data processing: Because the immunoSEQ output held only junctional sequences and lacked quality scores, the filtering could not match the filtering applied to full-length reads. Sequences were annotated with PyIR, a Python wrapper for IgBLAST v1.9, and V/J genes and CDR3 were assigned using IMGT germline references. Reads with weak V/J assignments (E-value above 1e-6), missing CDR3, stop codons, out-of-frame junctions, or ambiguous translated residues were removed. A V3J clonotype was defined by an identical inferred V gene, J gene, and CDR3 amino acid sequence. Percentage overlap between repertoires was calculated by dividing the number of shared unique clonotypes by the size of the smaller repertoire. RTK rarefaction, the Chao1 estimator, and Recon v2.1 estimates of unobserved clonotypes were used to assess repertoire richness. For all TCRbeta clonotypes obtained by the gDNA method from several donors, generation probabilities were computed with OLGA. TCRdb stores this immuneACCESS table with in-frame sequences only. Part of the clones is absent; in the studies checked, under half of the shortfall reflects unresolved V genes, and no reason is known for the rest. V and J calls and clone size follow that table, whereas D and trimming were derived from the DNA. Across this sample there are approximately 2.5 million clones, with about 92% seen only once. The ten most abundant clones make up more than 0.12% of the sample.

Healthy HIV-negative adults with no recently reported acute infections or vaccinations were included as donors. Only Caucasian adults living in Nashville, Tennessee, USA were represented among the donors. CD4+ T cells were enriched by magnetic negative selection, after which naive cells were positively selected on CD45RA and the negative fraction was taken as the memory subset. Blood was collected by leukapheresis, and PBMCs were isolated by Ficoll-Histopaque density gradient centrifugation and then cryopreserved in liquid nitrogen vapor phase. Analytical flow cytometry was used to check the purity and quantity of each magnetically sorted T cell population. From each sorted fraction, genomic DNA was isolated and quantified by UV absorbance on a Nanodrop 2000c. For this clone: Its antigen is not yet known. Per-base quality was not reported, and no clone a single base away is much larger than it.

What the work shows at the level of the full study, not this receptor alone: The small number of donors limited the genetic and exposure-history diversity represented. Compared with non-shared clonotypes, clonotypes shared by all four sorted-subset donors had higher generation probabilities. Naive subsets generally had larger estimated clonotype richness than memory subsets did. Pairwise subsampling led to the expectation that sequencing depth would affect the degree of clonotype sharing among donors. Incomplete sequencing was indicated by rarefaction of sorted-subset datasets, despite the large sequencing depth. Sharing across a few donors was observed for approximately 5% of naive CD4, around 3.5% of naive CD8, about 2.3% of memory CD4, and over 0.3% of memory CD8 clonotypes. Only blood was sampled, and tissue TCR repertoires likely differ from those in blood.

This sequence was found in a man aged 18 to 30 in good health. The sequenced material came from naive CD4+ T cells sorted from blood. In light of the paper, this sample's cell subset or site label describes: CD45RA+ positively selected. The chain couples TRBV5-1 to TRBJ2-2; no D gene can be assigned with confidence. The CDR3 here reads CASSLDSFNTGELFF. The nucleotides are TGCGCCAGCAGCTTGGACAGCTTCAACACCGGGGAGCTGTTTTTT.